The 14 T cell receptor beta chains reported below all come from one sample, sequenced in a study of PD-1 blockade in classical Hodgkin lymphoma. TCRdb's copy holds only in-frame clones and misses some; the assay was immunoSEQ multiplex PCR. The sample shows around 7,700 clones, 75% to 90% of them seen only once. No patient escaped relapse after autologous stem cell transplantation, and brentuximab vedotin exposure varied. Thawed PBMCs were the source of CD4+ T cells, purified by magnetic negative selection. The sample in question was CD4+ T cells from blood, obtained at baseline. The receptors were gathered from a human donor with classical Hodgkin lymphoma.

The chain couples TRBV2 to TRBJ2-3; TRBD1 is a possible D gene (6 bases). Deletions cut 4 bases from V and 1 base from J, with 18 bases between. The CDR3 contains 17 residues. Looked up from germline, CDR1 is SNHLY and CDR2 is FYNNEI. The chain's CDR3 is CASSADGTLAGTDTQYF. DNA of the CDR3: TGTGCCAGCAGTGCTGACGGGACACTGGCGGGCACAGATACGCAGTATTTT. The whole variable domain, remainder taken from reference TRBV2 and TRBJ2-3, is EPEVTQTPSHQVTQMGQEVILRCVPISNHLYFYWYRQILGQKVEFLVSFYNNEISEKSEIFDDQFSVERPDGSNFTLKIRSTKLEDSAMYFCASSADGTLAGTDTQYFGPGTRLTVL.

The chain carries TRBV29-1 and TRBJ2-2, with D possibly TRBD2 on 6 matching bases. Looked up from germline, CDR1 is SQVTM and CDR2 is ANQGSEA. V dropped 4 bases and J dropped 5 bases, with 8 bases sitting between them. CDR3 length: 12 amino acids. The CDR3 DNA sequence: TGCAGCGTTGCTCGGGGGACCGGGGAGCTGTTTTTT. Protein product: CSVARGTGELFF.

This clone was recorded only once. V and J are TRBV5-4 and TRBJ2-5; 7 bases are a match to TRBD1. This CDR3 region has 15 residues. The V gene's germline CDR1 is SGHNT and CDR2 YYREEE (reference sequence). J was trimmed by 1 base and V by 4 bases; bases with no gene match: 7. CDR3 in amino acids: CASSIGTDPQETQYF. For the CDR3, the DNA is TGTGCCAGCAGCATTGGGACAGATCCCCAAGAGACCCAGTACTTC.

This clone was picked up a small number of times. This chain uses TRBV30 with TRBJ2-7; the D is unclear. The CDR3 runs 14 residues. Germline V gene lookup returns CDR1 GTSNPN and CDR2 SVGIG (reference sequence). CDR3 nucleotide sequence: TGTACCATCGAGGCACACCGGGCCTTCGGGGAGCAGTACTTC. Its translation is CTIEAHRAFGEQYF.

Here the CDR3 reads CASSLGPGRAFF. DNA for the CDR3: TGTGCCAGCAGTCTCGGCCCTGGGAGGGCTTTCTTT. This rearrangement joins TRBV6-6 to TRBJ1-1; the D is unclear. The V and J ends lost 5 bases and 11 bases respectively, with 15 bases between them. The CDR3 is 12 amino acids. Per the germline V gene, CDR1 is MNHNY and CDR2 is SVGAGI (reference sequence).

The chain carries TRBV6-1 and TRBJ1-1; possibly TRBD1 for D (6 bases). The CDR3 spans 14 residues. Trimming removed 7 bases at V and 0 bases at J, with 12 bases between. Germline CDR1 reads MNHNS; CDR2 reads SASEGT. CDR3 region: CASKLGHMNTEAFF. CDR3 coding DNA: TGTGCCAGCAAGCTGGGACACATGAACACTGAAGCTTTCTTT.

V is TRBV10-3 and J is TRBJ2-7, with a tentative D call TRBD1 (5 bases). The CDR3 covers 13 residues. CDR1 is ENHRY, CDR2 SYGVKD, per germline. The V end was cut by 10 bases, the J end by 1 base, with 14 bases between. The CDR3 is CATMTRESYEQYF. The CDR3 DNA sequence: TGTGCCACCATGACCAGGGAATCCTACGAGCAGTACTTC.

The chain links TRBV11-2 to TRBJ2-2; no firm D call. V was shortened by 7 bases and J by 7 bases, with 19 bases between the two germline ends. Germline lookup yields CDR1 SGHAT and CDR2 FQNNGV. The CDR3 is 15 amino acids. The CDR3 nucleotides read TGTGCCAGCACCCCAGAGGCGGTGCGGAACGGGGAGCTGTTTTTT. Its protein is CASTPEAVRNGELFF.

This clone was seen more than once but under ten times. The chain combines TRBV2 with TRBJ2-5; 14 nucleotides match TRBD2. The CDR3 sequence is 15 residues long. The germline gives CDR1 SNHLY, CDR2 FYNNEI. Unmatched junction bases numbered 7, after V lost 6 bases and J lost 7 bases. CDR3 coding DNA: TGTGCCAGCAGCGGGACTAGCGGGAGCACGGGGACCCAGTACTTC. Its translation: CASSGTSGSTGTQYF.

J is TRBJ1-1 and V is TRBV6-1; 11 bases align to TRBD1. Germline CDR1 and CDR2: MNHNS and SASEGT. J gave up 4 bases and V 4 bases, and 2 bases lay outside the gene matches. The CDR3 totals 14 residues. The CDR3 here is CASSGDRGFTEAFF. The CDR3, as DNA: TGTGCCAGCAGTGGGGACAGGGGGTTCACTGAAGCTTTCTTT.

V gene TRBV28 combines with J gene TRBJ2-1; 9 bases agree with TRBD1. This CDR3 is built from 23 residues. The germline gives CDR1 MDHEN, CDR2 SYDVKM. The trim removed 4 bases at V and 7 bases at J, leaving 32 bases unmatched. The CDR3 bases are TGTGCCAGCAGTTCCAGGACAGGGGAATATAGAGGGAGTTTATCCCCGGTCGTGAATGAGCAGTTCTTC. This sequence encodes CASSSRTGEYRGSLSPVVNEQFF.

The CDR3 region is CASSLNGVSSYNEQFF. CDR3 DNA sequence: TGTGCCAGCAGCTTAAATGGGGTAAGCTCCTACAATGAGCAGTTCTTC. The chain joins TRBV7-2 to TRBJ2-1, with no clear D. Germline assignment: CDR1 SGHTA and CDR2 FQGNSA. The V end was cut by 2 bases, the J end by 0 bases, with 11 bases between. The CDR3 spans 16 residues. Combining the CDR3 with reference TRBV7-2 and TRBJ2-1 gives the whole variable domain GAGVSQSPSNKVTEKGKDVELRCDPISGHTALYWYRQSLGQGLEFLIYFQGNSAPDKSGLPSDRFSAERTGGSVSTLTIQRTQQEDSAVYLCASSLNGVSSYNEQFFGPGTRLTVL.

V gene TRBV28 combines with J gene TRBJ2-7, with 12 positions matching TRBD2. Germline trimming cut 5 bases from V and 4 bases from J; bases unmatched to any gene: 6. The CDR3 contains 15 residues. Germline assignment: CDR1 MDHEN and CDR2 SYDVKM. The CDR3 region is CASSLGLAGTYEQYF. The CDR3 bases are TGTGCCAGCAGTCTCGGACTAGCGGGAACGTACGAGCAGTACTTC. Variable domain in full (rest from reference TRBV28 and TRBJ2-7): DVKVTQSSRYLVKRTGEKVFLECVQDMDHENMFWYRQDPGLGLRLIYFSYDVKMKEKGDIPEGYSVSREKKERFSLILESASTNQTSMYLCASSLGLAGTYEQYFGPGTRLTVT.

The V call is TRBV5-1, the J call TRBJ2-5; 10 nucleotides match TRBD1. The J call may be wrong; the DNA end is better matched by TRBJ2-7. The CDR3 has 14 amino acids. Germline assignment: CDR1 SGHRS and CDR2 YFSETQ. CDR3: CASSIGQGGNEQYF. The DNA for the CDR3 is TGCGCCAGCAGCATAGGACAGGGGGGTAACGAGCAGTACTTC.